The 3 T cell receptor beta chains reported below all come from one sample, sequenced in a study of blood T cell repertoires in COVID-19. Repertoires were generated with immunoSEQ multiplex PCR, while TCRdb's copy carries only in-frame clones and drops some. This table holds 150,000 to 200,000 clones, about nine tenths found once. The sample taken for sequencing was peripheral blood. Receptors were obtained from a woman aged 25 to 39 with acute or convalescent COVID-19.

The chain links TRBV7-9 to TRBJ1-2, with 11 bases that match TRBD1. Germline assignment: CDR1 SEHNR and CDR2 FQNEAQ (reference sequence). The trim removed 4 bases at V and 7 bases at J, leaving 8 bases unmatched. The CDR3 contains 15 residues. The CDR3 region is CASSSPGQGAIGYTF. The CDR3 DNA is TGTGCCAGCAGCTCGCCCGGACAGGGGGCTATTGGCTACACCTTC.

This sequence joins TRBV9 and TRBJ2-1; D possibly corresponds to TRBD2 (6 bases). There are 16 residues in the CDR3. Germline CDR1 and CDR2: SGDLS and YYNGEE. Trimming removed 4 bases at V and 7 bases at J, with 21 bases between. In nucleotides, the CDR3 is TGTGCCAGCAGCCCCCCAGGAGGGAGTAATTTAAATGAGCAGTTCTTC. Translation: CASSPPGGSNLNEQFF.

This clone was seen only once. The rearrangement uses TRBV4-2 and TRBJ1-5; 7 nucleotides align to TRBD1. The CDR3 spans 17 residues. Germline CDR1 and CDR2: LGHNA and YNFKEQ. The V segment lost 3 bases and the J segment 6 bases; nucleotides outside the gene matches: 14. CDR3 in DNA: TGTGCCAGCAGCCACTTACCGGGACAGCCAAAGCCTCAGCCCCAGCATTTT. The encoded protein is CASSHLPGQPKPQPQHF.